One sample yielded the 24 T cell receptor beta chains listed below, sequenced in a study of T cell responses to AZD1222 COVID-19 vaccine (dated by TCRdb to about 2021). What the time point label conveys for this sample: baseline before first vaccination. The library was generated by the immunoSEQ multiplex PCR assay. TCRdb holds this immuneACCESS table with in-frame rearrangements only. Some clones are missing; in checked studies, unresolved V genes explain under half, and the rest has no known cause. The sample table contains about 180,000 clones; only one count was recorded for 90% of them. Of the sample, around 1.5% is held by the ten largest clones. Here the sequenced sample was peripheral blood, taken on day 0 of AZD1222 vaccination. The receptors were sampled from an adult in good health.

The chain combines TRBV11-2 with TRBJ1-5, with unresolved D. Germline values: CDR1 SGHAT, CDR2 FQNNGV. The V gene lost 5 bases and the J gene lost 1 base, with 12 bases spanning the gap. CDR3 size: 15 residues. The CDR3 region is CASSRGGLSNQPQHF. In DNA form, the CDR3 reads TGTGCCAGCAGCCGAGGTGGGCTGAGCAATCAGCCCCAGCATTTT. The full variable domain, completed using reference TRBV11-2 and TRBJ1-5, is EAGVAQSPRYKIIEKRQSVAFWCNPISGHATLYWYQQILGQGPKLLIQFQNNGVVDDSQLPKDRFSAERLKGVDSTLKIQPAKLEDSAVYLCASSRGGLSNQPQHFGDGTRLSIL.

The chain is built from TRBV5-8 and TRBJ2-4; unclear D gene. V lost 0 bases and J lost 5, with 3 bases in between. The CDR3 is 12 amino acids. In germline, CDR1 is SGHTS, CDR2 YDEGEE. CDR3 amino acids: CASSLEENIQYF. The CDR3 DNA follows: TGTGCCAGCAGCTTGGAGGAAAACATTCAGTACTTC.

This sequence joins TRBV28 and TRBJ1-3; D uncertain. Germline loops: CDR1 MDHEN, CDR2 SYDVKM. V shed 8 bases and J shed 6 bases, with 14 bases lying between them. The CDR3 sequence is 13 residues long. The CDR3 bases are TGTGCCAGCGAGGCAGTCATAGAAAACACCATATATTTT. It codes for CASEAVIENTIYF. The complete variable domain, with remaining parts taken from reference TRBV28 and TRBJ1-3, reads DVKVTQSSRYLVKRTGEKVFLECVQDMDHENMFWYRQDPGLGLRLIYFSYDVKMKEKGDIPEGYSVSREKKERFSLILESASTNQTSMYLCASEAVIENTIYFGEGSWLTVV.

This chain joins TRBV11-2 and TRBJ2-3; 7 nucleotides match TRBD1. The J segment lost 4 bases and the V segment lost 0 bases, leaving 4 bases of the junction unmatched. Germline V gives CDR1 SGHAT, CDR2 FQNNGV. The CDR3 spans 15 residues. The CDR3 here is CASSLDRGQPDTQYF. The CDR3 nucleotides are TGTGCCAGCAGCTTAGACAGGGGACAGCCAGATACGCAGTATTTT. The variable domain in full, completed from reference TRBV11-2 and TRBJ2-3, reads EAGVAQSPRYKIIEKRQSVAFWCNPISGHATLYWYQQILGQGPKLLIQFQNNGVVDDSQLPKDRFSAERLKGVDSTLKIQPAKLEDSAVYLCASSLDRGQPDTQYFGPGTRLTVL.

CDR3: CASSFGGAKNIQYF. In nucleotides, the CDR3 is TGTGCCAGCAGCTTCGGGGGTGCCAAAAACATTCAGTACTTC. The rearrangement uses TRBV7-2 and TRBJ2-4; weak D call: TRBD2 (6 bases). V gave up 3 bases and J gave up 1 base, with 7 bases separating them. CDR3 length: 14 residues. Germline assignment: CDR1 SGHTA and CDR2 FQGNSA.

The chain couples TRBV6-2 or TRBV6-3 to TRBJ2-4, with TRBD2 matching over 7 bases. Germline values: CDR1 MNHEY, CDR2 SVGEGT. The CDR3 contains 21 residues. The V gene end was trimmed by 0 bases and the J gene end by 2 bases; junction bases not matched to a gene: 19. The CDR3 DNA is TGTGCCAGCAGTTACTCGCCCGTACCCGGTCTAGCGGTAATAACCAAAAACATTCAGTACTTC. Translating gives CASSYSPVPGLAVITKNIQYF.

The chain recombines TRBV5-1 with TRBJ1-3; no reliable D call. The CDR3 consists of 13 residues. The ends were cut back, 4 bases at V and 0 bases at J, with 5 bases in the middle. Germline V gives CDR1 SGHRS, CDR2 YFSETQ. CDR3 DNA: TGCGCCAGCAGCGAAACCTCTGGAAACACCATATATTTT. Its translation: CASSETSGNTIYF.

The chain joins TRBV6-6 to TRBJ1-1; D gene ambiguous. Trimming removed 0 bases from V and 1 base from J, with 9 bases in between. The CDR3 is 15 residues long. CDR1 and CDR2 from the germline V gene are MNHNY and SVGAGI (reference sequence). CDR3 bases: TGTGCCAGCAGTTACTCGTTTACAGCGAACACTGAAGCTTTCTTT. It codes for CASSYSFTANTEAFF.

The chain recombines TRBV28 with TRBJ1-3, with D possibly matching TRBD1 (5 bases). V lost 4 bases and J lost 0, with 13 bases in between. The germline CDR1 and CDR2 sequences are MDHEN and SYDVKM. The CDR3 is 16 amino acids. CDR3 sequence: CASSSPGRTSGNTIYF. The CDR3, as DNA: TGTGCCAGCAGTTCCCCAGGGAGGACCTCTGGAAACACCATATATTTT.

The DNA of the CDR3 is TGTGCCAGCAGTTACGGGAGGGACACTGAAGCTTTCTTT. Translation gives CASSYGRDTEAFF. The chain has TRBV6-5 and TRBJ1-1; no clear D. Trimming cost V 2 bases and J 3 bases, with 7 bases left between them. CDR3 length: 13 residues. Germline CDR1 and CDR2: MNHEY and SVGAGI.

Concerning this clone itself: Distinct nucleotide sequences in the sample also encode this CDR3. J is TRBJ1-1 and V is TRBV7-9, with D unresolved. Deletions cut 1 base from V and 2 bases from J, with 5 bases between. The CDR3 has 13 amino acids. The germline gives CDR1 SEHNR, CDR2 FQNEAQ (reference sequence). CDR3: CASSLDLNTEAFF. The CDR3 DNA reads TGTGCCAGCAGCTTAGACCTAAACACTGAAGCTTTCTTT.

CDR3 region: CASSRTGQGLSPEAFF. Written as DNA, the CDR3 is TGTGCCAGCAGTCGGACCGGACAGGGCCTTTCCCCTGAAGCTTTCTTT. J is TRBJ1-1 and V is TRBV6-6; TRBD1 aligns across 8 bases. V lost 5 bases, J lost 6 bases, and 14 bases stayed unmatched. Germline V gene sequence: CDR1 MNHNY, CDR2 SVGAGI (reference sequence). The CDR3 is 16 amino acids.

This clone was observed a single time. This sequence joins TRBV7-3 and TRBJ2-7; D possibly uses TRBD1 or TRBD2 (6 bases each). The V gene's germline CDR1 is SGHTA and CDR2 FQGTGA. V was trimmed by 4 bases and J by 8 bases, leaving 15 bases between them. This CDR3 is 13 amino acids long. CDR3 protein: CASSSRGPEQQYF. CDR3 bases: TGTGCCAGCAGCTCTCGGGGGCCCGAGCAGCAGTACTTC.

The chain employs TRBV6-5 and TRBJ1-6; D may be TRBD1 (6 bases). The germline gives CDR1 MNHEY, CDR2 SVGAGI. The CDR3 extends over 14 amino acids. Trimming took off 6 bases at V and 10 bases at J, with 16 bases between the two ends. The CDR3 is CASRTTGIESPLHF. CDR3 coding DNA: TGTGCCAGCAGAACGACAGGAATTGAATCACCCCTCCACTTT.

This chain uses TRBV19 with TRBJ2-4; 7 nucleotides align to TRBD2. This CDR3 has 13 amino acids. Trimming cost V 6 bases and J 8 bases; bases outside gene matches: 7. Germline V lookup: CDR1 LNHDA, CDR2 SQIVND (reference sequence). CDR3 in amino acids: CASRRDRGDIQYF. The CDR3 DNA is TGTGCCAGTAGGCGAGACCGGGGGGACATTCAGTACTTC.

The chain is built from TRBV27 and TRBJ2-7; D not certain. CDR1 and CDR2 (germline): MNHEY, SMNVEV (reference sequence). Trimming took 3 bases from V and 3 from J, leaving 12 bases between them. The CDR3 contains 14 residues. The CDR3 coding sequence is TGTGCCAGCAGTTTCCGGACGAAGGGCTACGAGCAGTACTTC. This gives the protein CASSFRTKGYEQYF.

This rearrangement joins TRBV3-1 (or the pseudogene TRBV3-2) to TRBJ1-6, with D possibly TRBD1 on 6 matching bases. V lost 4 bases to trimming and J lost 7 bases, with 14 bases between them. The CDR3 runs 15 residues. CDR1 LGHDT and CDR2 YNNKEL come from the germline V gene (reference sequence). This CDR3 is CASSPQGTLNSPLHF. The CDR3 DNA follows: TGTGCCAGCAGCCCCCAGGGGACGCTGAATTCACCCCTCCACTTT.

This clone was observed a few times. The CDR3, as DNA: TGTGCCAGCAGCCCAGGCGGGTTATATCAGCCCCAGCATTTT. Encoded protein: CASSPGGLYQPQHF. The chain links TRBV5-6 to TRBJ1-5; no definite D call. Trimming took 4 bases from V and 5 from J, leaving 13 bases between them. Germline V gene sequence: CDR1 SGHDT, CDR2 YYEEEE. The CDR3 runs 14 residues.

The chain's CDR3 is CASNAGSYNEQFF. As DNA, the CDR3 is TGTGCCAGCAACGCGGGGTCCTACAATGAGCAGTTCTTC. The rearrangement joins TRBV7-9 to TRBJ2-1, with TRBD2 as a possible D gene (6 bases). The germline V gene encodes CDR1 SEHNR and CDR2 FQNEAQ (reference sequence). The CDR3 contains 13 residues. V was shortened by 7 bases and J by 1 base, with 8 bases between the two germline ends.

The rearrangement uses TRBV20-1 and TRBJ1-2; 11 bases match TRBD1. Trimming took 3 bases from V and 8 from J; bases not matched to a gene: 14. The CDR3 extends over 16 amino acids. Germline V gives CDR1 DFQATT, CDR2 SNEGSKA (reference sequence). As DNA, the CDR3 is TGCAGTGCTAGTATTATTTGGGGACAGGGGGTTGACGGCTACACCTTC. This encodes CSASIIWGQGVDGYTF.

The chain couples TRBV4-1 to TRBJ1-2, with D unclear. The CDR3 spans 14 residues. CDR1 is MGHRA, CDR2 YSYEKL, per germline. The V and J ends lost 0 bases and 3 bases respectively, with 8 bases between them. DNA of the CDR3: TGCGCCAGCAGCCAAGAATCTGGGTACTATGGCTACACCTTC. Protein product: CASSQESGYYGYTF.

The chain carries TRBV19 and TRBJ1-6; possibly TRBD1 for D (5 bases). CDR1 LNHDA and CDR2 SQIVND come from the germline V gene (reference sequence). CDR3 length: 17 residues. V lost 4 bases, J lost 5 bases, and 18 bases lay in between. The CDR3 nucleotides read TGTGCCAGTAGTACCCTTACAGACAGTTCCGATAATTCACCCCTCCACTTT. Encoded protein: CASSTLTDSSDNSPLHF.

The V and J genes are TRBV18 and TRBJ2-2; possibly TRBD2 for D (6 bases). The ends were cut back, 4 bases at V and 5 bases at J, with 14 bases in the middle. Germline CDR1 and CDR2: KGHSH and LQKENI. There are 15 residues in the CDR3. The CDR3 nucleotides read TGTGCCAGCTCACGATCCGGGACTCCAACCGGGGAGCTGTTTTTT. It codes for CASSRSGTPTGELFF.

This sequence joins TRBV18 and TRBJ1-1, with D unresolved. V was trimmed by 6 bases and J by 0 bases, leaving 8 bases between them. The CDR3 spans 13 residues. Looked up from germline, CDR1 is KGHSH and CDR2 is LQKENI. CDR3: CASSPSLNTEAFF. For the CDR3, the DNA is TGTGCCAGCTCCCCATCCCTGAACACTGAAGCTTTCTTT.